The clone carrying this T cell receptor beta chain appeared many times. Its antigen remains unidentified. Regions amplified from RNA transcripts were the TCR beta CDR3 regions. The HTBI primer set served for first-round RT-PCR of the TCR CDR3. TCRdb called the multiplex PCR reads again in MiXCR, with one record for every CDR3 protein. This table holds hundreds of thousands of distinct CDR3 sequences, under 15% found once. This record comes from a study of T cells in Graves' hyperthyroidism and ophthalmopathy. Points from the study as a whole: Clonotypes that were expanded in thyroid above 0.001 mostly appeared in blood too.

It was uncontrolled infection, other autoimmune disease, pregnancy or lactation that excluded patients. Diagnosing involved the use of clinical symptoms, serum thyroxine and TRAb, thyroid ultrasound and orbital computed tomography. This TCR was sampled from a woman between 18 and 29 years old with Graves' hyperthyroidism. Material for sequencing was blood.

DNA of the CDR3: TGTGCCAGCAGCTTAGGAGGGGACAGGGCGAACACTGAAGCTTTCTTT. Translating gives CASSLGGDRANTEAFF. The chain links TRBV11-3 to TRBJ1-1; 9 bases align to TRBD1. The germline V gene has CDR1 SGHNT and CDR2 YENEEA. The CDR3 is made up of 16 amino acids. The ends lost 1 base at V and 1 base at J; junction bases unmatched: 4.